Here is one T cell receptor beta chain with its context. Its specific antigen is unknown. Base-call qualities are not available, and no considerably larger clone is one nucleotide away. This record comes from a study of beta chain features in type 1 diabetes (dated by TCRdb to the late 2010s). Notes on the research overall: Mean age, gender distribution, total cell number and subset yield were not different between patients and healthy donors. Across all samples, 90 million to 130 million sorted cells were examined, and cell number per subset correlated strongly with RNA yield. Regulatory and stem cell-like memory subsets were isolated from only 8 patients and 8 healthy donors, whereas naive and central memory subsets came from all 28 donors. The study compared the TCRB repertoires of sorted circulating CD4+ T cell subsets in recently diagnosed type 1 diabetes patients with those in matched healthy donors.

General findings and caveats noted by the study authors: Because cDNA was sequenced instead of genomic DNA, activated cells with high expression could be over-represented, although the groups did not differ in activation or CD3 levels. PCR may preferentially amplify shorter templates, but because patient and control samples were amplified and corrected together, any resulting skew would affect both groups equally. Only small numbers of individuals were included in the HLA sub-analyses, which left unresolved whether HLA type had any influence on TCRB rearrangement. The naive, central memory and regulatory TCRB repertoires appeared to resemble one another more closely among patients than among healthy donors. At VDJ recombination sites, type 1 diabetes patients had fewer insertions and more deleted nucleotides, which implies abnormalities in thymic rearrangement. Type 1 diabetes patients showed a moderate but significant shortening of TCRB CDR3 length in all four CD4+ subsets.

Each donor gave one peripheral blood draw, about 110 mL on average, collected into heparinised tubes. Naive, central memory, regulatory and stem cell-like memory CD4+ T cells were sorted on a BD FACSAria II using a panel including CD45RO, CCR7, CD25, CD127, CD95 and CD27. A purity above 95% was achieved for all sorted populations. PBMCs were isolated right away by Lymphoprep density gradient centrifugation and were stained directly, without culture. To minimize batch effects, samples were stained and sorted in pairs, one healthy donor with one patient per experiment. Sequences SGHDT (CDR1) and YYEEEE (CDR2) are obtained from the germline V gene. After removal of 0 bases from V and 7 bases from J, the junction retains 7 bases not matched to a gene. Reading from cysteine to phenylalanine, the CDR3 counts 14 amino acids. Only CDR3 DNA remains: 42 bases, in frame from the first base. The entire amount of isolated RNA was reverse transcribed using the High Capacity cDNA Reverse Transcription Kit, so the sequenced TCRB transcripts were expressed ones. Naive, central memory and regulatory T cell samples underwent deep immunoSEQ sequencing, averaging around 4 million total reads per sample. Sorted cells were lysed in RLT buffer and RNA was extracted with DNase-treated RNeasy Micro or Mini kits, depending on cell number. Each cell subset was processed separately to prevent cross-contamination, with patient and healthy donor samples processed together. Using the immunoSEQ multiplex PCR, TCRB sequences were amplified from cDNA into 87-bp fragments spanning the CDR3 region. Sequencing of the amplicons was performed on the Illumina HiSeq platform. As for the authors' bioinformatics: PCR bias was computationally corrected using synthetic template baselines, reads within Hamming distance 2 were collapsed, and singletons that could not be merged were discarded. By aligning reads against IMGT, V, D and J genes, CDR3 length, and insertions or deletions at six rearrangement sites were assigned. Clonotype counts were normalized to sorted cell number within each subset before computing true diversity and Gini coefficients with the tcR R package. Repertoire sharing was quantified using the overlap coefficient calculated on TCRB nucleotide sequences. Not all clones reach the TCRdb copy of this immuneACCESS table, which keeps in-frame sequences only. Checked studies attribute under half of the gap to unresolved V genes and leave the rest unexplained. V and J calls and clone size are given by that table; D and trimming were obtained from the DNA. Within this sample are 130,000 or so clones, with roughly 10% of them counted one time only. Approximately 0.7% of the sample rests with the top ten.

This receptor was taken from a man under 40 with type 1 diabetes. The V and J genes are TRBV5-6 and TRBJ2-7; 7 bases in between match TRBD1. The sequencing input was central memory CD4+ T cells from blood. The nucleotides read TGTGCCAGCAGCTTGGGCGACAGGGTTGGGGAGCAGTACTTC. This yields the protein CASSLGDRVGEQYF.